These 13 T cell receptor beta chains were sequenced from one sample in a study of human thymus T cells. Sequencing was performed with immunoSEQ multiplex PCR; in TCRdb, only in-frame clones are kept and a portion is missing. The table has approximately 71,000 clones, roughly 94% seen once. Corrective heart surgery yielded the resections from which the thymus tissue came. Sequencing was performed on thymus tissue. All receptors derive from a girl younger than two with a congenital heart defect but otherwise immunologically healthy.

The V call is TRBV11-3, the J call TRBJ2-1; D possibly matches TRBD1 or TRBD2 (6 bases each). Deletions cut 5 bases from V and 5 bases from J, with 16 bases between. Germline CDR1 SGHNT, CDR2 YENEEA. This CDR3 has 15 residues. Here the CDR3 reads CASSLWGAGNNEQFF. The CDR3, as DNA: TGTGCCAGCAGCCTCTGGGGGGCTGGGAACAATGAGCAGTTCTTC.

The V gene is TRBV5-4, the J gene TRBJ2-1, with 7 bases lining up with TRBD1. Germline-derived CDR1 and CDR2 are SGHNT and YYREEE (reference sequence). Losses at the gene ends were 2 bases for V and 4 bases for J; bases not matched to a gene: 6. The CDR3 has 15 amino acids. CDR3 in amino acids: CASSFLHRGYNEQFF. CDR3 nucleotides: TGTGCCAGCAGCTTTCTGCACAGGGGTTACAATGAGCAGTTCTTC.

The rearrangement links TRBV4-3 to TRBJ2-1, with a weak D call TRBD2 (6 bases). This CDR3 spans 19 amino acids. The germline V gene encodes CDR1 LGHNA and CDR2 YSLEER. Trimming took off 0 bases at V and 0 bases at J, with 18 bases between the two ends. CDR3 sequence: CASSQEGTGRRYSYNEQFF. In nucleotides, the CDR3 is TGCGCCAGCAGCCAAGAGGGGACTGGACGACGTTACTCCTACAATGAGCAGTTCTTC.

The chain combines TRBV12-5 with TRBJ1-2; possibly TRBD1 for D (5 bases). The CDR3 loop spans 17 amino acids. Germline V CDR1 and CDR2: LGHNT, FRNRAP. Between the trimmed V and J ends, which lost 5 bases and 5 bases, there was a span of 24 bases. CDR3 DNA sequence: TGTGCTAGTGGTCTAAAAATAGGACTAAACAGGAGGTATGGCTACACCTTC. It specifies CASGLKIGLNRRYGYTF.

The V and J genes are TRBV28 and TRBJ1-2, with 9 bases lining up with TRBD1. Germline V gene lookup returns CDR1 MDHEN and CDR2 SYDVKM. This CDR3 spans 14 amino acids. V dropped 7 bases and J dropped 8; count of bases not matched to a gene: 11. The CDR3 coding sequence is TGTGCCAGCAAGTTCATACAGGGGGCTTGGGGCTACACCTTC. It codes for CASKFIQGAWGYTF.

J is TRBJ2-7 and V is TRBV2; 10 bases are a match to TRBD1. CDR1 and CDR2 (germline): SNHLY, FYNNEI. This CDR3 has 13 residues. V shed 8 bases and J 4 bases; nucleotides not matched to a gene: 5. In DNA form, the CDR3 reads TGTGCCAGCGACAGGGGGCGCATTTACGAGCAGTACTTC. This gives the protein CASDRGRIYEQYF.

The rearrangement uses TRBV7-9 and TRBJ2-7, with 7 bases lining up with TRBD1. Germline-derived CDR1 and CDR2 are SEHNR and FQNEAQ (reference sequence). V dropped 5 bases and J dropped 4; count of bases not matched to a gene: 11. The CDR3 contains 15 residues. CDR3 bases: TGTGCCAGCAGCCCATCGTCAGGGGGATTTTACGAGCAGTACTTC. Its protein is CASSPSSGGFYEQYF.

V usage is TRBV29-1 and J usage is TRBJ2-5, with 7 bases lining up with TRBD1. The CDR3 contains 16 residues. V dropped 4 bases and J dropped 5; count of bases not matched to a gene: 16. Germline V gene sequence: CDR1 SQVTM, CDR2 ANQGSEA. Here the CDR3 reads CSVGSRGTASLETQYF. The CDR3 nucleotides are TGCAGCGTTGGCTCAAGGGGGACAGCTAGCCTGGAGACCCAGTACTTC.

The chain recombines TRBV28 with TRBJ1-3; D remains ambiguous. V lost 5 bases and J lost 0, with 17 bases in between. The CDR3 is 17 amino acids. Germline V gene sequence: CDR1 MDHEN, CDR2 SYDVKM. This chain's CDR3 is CASSKPFNGDSGNTIYF. CDR3 nucleotides: TGTGCCAGCAGTAAACCGTTCAACGGGGACTCTGGAAACACCATATATTTT.

This chain connects TRBV4-1 to TRBJ2-7; the D is unclear. Germline lookup yields CDR1 MGHRA and CDR2 YSYEKL. The V end lost 3 bases, the J end lost 5 bases, and 8 bases lay between the germline ends. This CDR3 region has 12 residues. Written as DNA, the CDR3 is TGCGCCAGCAGCCAGGATCTTCACGAGCAGTACTTC. Protein: CASSQDLHEQYF.

The chain uses TRBV19 and TRBJ2-5; D tentatively fits TRBD1 or TRBD2 (8 bases each). Germline CDR1 and CDR2: LNHDA and SQIVND (reference sequence). V was cut by 6 bases and J by 2 bases, with 31 bases left in between. The CDR3 has 20 amino acids. The CDR3 nucleotides are TGTGCCAGTAGCCGACGCCGGGACAGGAATGGACTAGCCTTTCAAGAGACCCAGTACTTC. Translation: CASSRRRDRNGLAFQETQYF.

The rearrangement links TRBV6-6 to TRBJ1-2, with a possible D match to TRBD1 (5 bases). CDR3 length: 13 amino acids. The germline V and J ends were trimmed by 6 bases and 6 bases, with 14 bases remaining between them. Germline CDR1 and CDR2: MNHNY and SVGAGI (reference sequence). The CDR3: CASRRQSLDGYTF. Here the CDR3 DNA reads TGTGCCAGCAGGCGACAGAGCCTCGATGGCTACACCTTC.

The V and J genes are TRBV2 and TRBJ1-2; D not resolved. The CDR3 is 11 residues long. V was cut by 7 bases and J by 3 bases, with 6 bases left in between. Germline CDR1 reads SNHLY; CDR2 reads FYNNEI. This chain's CDR3 is CASTPHYGYTF. The CDR3 DNA reads as TGTGCCAGCACCCCCCACTATGGCTACACCTTC.